The following is a TCR beta chain sequence with its context. Its antigen remains unknown. The germline CDR1 and CDR2 sequences are SGHRS and YFSETQ. CDR3 size: 16 residues. Unmatched junction bases numbered 8, after V lost 0 bases and J lost 3 bases. The sample comes from a study of OX40 agonist ivuxolimab in advanced cancers. Study as a whole: Patients were infused with ivuxolimab every 2 weeks at 0.01 to 10 mg/kg. Head and neck, renal cell, melanoma or hepatocellular carcinoma were the cancers that dose-escalation patients had. Findings and limits, study-wide: Some nonresponders additionally presented with little normalized T-cell clonal expansion. Clonal expansion from baseline to week 6 occurred in both CD4+ and CD8+ T cells.

TCRdb keeps only in-frame clones here, not all; method: immunoSEQ multiplex PCR. This sample carries approximately 60,000 clones, more than 75% of them seen once, and the ten largest clones take 2% to 3%. The specimen was CD4+ or CD8+ T cells sorted from blood, collected in a trial of the OX40 agonist ivuxolimab. This receptor was obtained from an adult with an advanced solid tumor such as melanoma, head and neck, liver or kidney cancer. The chain is built from TRBV5-1 and TRBJ2-7, with TRBD2 matching 8 bases. CDR3 in DNA: TGCGCCAGCAGCTTGGCCCCGGGACTAGAGATCTACGAGCAGTACTTC. This codes for CASSLAPGLEIYEQYF.